Below, 32 T cell receptor beta chains from the same sample are listed, as sequenced in a study of blood T cell repertoires in COVID-19. Measured with immunoSEQ multiplex PCR; TCRdb has only the in-frame clones, and not every one. Found here are approximately 300,000 clones, roughly 91% of them singletons; the top ten hold around 0.84%. The source material was peripheral blood. These receptors all stem from a young man with acute or convalescent COVID-19.

The chain couples TRBV28 to TRBJ1-1; 12 nucleotides match TRBD1. The CDR3 totals 16 residues. Germline values: CDR1 MDHEN, CDR2 SYDVKM. Trimming removed 0 bases from V and 2 bases from J; junction bases left unmatched: 1. The CDR3 here is CASSLWGQGANTEAFF. Here the CDR3 DNA reads TGTGCCAGCAGTTTATGGGGACAGGGGGCAAACACTGAAGCTTTCTTT.

The rearrangement uses TRBV6-4 and TRBJ1-1, with D perhaps matching TRBD1 (6 bases). Germline V gene sequence: CDR1 MRHNA, CDR2 SNTAGT. CDR3 length equals 11 residues. The CDR3 DNA reads TGTATTACAGGGTACGACACTGAAGCTTTCTTT. Translated: CITGYDTEAFF.

The genes are TRBV11-2 and TRBJ1-4; 7 bases agree with TRBD1. This CDR3 contains 16 residues. Germline CDR1 and CDR2: SGHAT and FQNNGV. V lost 4 bases and J lost 7; bases outside the gene matches: 12. CDR3: CASSSVDRVKGEKLFF. For the CDR3, the DNA is TGTGCCAGCAGCTCCGTAGACAGGGTAAAAGGTGAAAAACTGTTTTTT.

The chain recombines TRBV27 with TRBJ2-7; D possibly corresponds to TRBD1 (5 bases). CDR3 length: 13 amino acids. The V end was cut by 2 bases, the J end by 4 bases, with 9 bases between. In germline, CDR1 is MNHEY, CDR2 SMNVEV (reference sequence). In DNA, the CDR3 is TGTGCCAGCAGTTTAAAGGGGATGTACGAGCAGTACTTC. This sequence encodes CASSLKGMYEQYF.

The chain joins TRBV2 to TRBJ2-7, with a tentative D call TRBD2 (6 bases). This CDR3 region has 14 residues. Germline assignment: CDR1 SNHLY and CDR2 FYNNEI. Trimming shortened V by 7 bases and J by 6 bases, and 19 bases separated the two germline ends. This chain's CDR3 is CASTVSGGWGEQYF. In nucleotides, the CDR3 is TGTGCCAGCACGGTTAGCGGTGGGTGGGGCGAGCAGTACTTC.

This chain joins TRBV7-8 and TRBJ2-7; TRBD1 matches at 7 bases. The CDR3 contains 13 residues. With V trimmed by 4 bases and J by 1 base, 1 base remained unmatched. Germline assignment: CDR1 SGHVS and CDR2 FQNEAQ. DNA of the CDR3: TGTGCCAGCAGCTCGACAGGGTCCTACGAGCAGTACTTC. It specifies CASSSTGSYEQYF.

V gene TRBV5-6 combines with J gene TRBJ2-1, with D possibly matching TRBD1 (5 bases). The length of the CDR3 is 16 residues. CDR1 and CDR2 from the germline V gene are SGHDT and YYEEEE. Trimming left V 4 bases short and J 7 bases short, with 21 bases between. The CDR3 loop reads CASSHLSGIWGNEQFF. CDR3 DNA sequence: TGTGCCAGCAGCCACCTCTCAGGGATCTGGGGAAATGAGCAGTTCTTC.

V gene TRBV6-5 combines with J gene TRBJ1-2, with D possibly TRBD1 on 5 matching bases. V was shortened by 5 bases and J by 0 bases, with 7 bases between the two germline ends. Germline V CDR1 and CDR2: MNHEY, SVGAGI. This CDR3 is 13 amino acids long. Here the CDR3 reads CASSPDTNYGYTF. The CDR3 nucleotides are TGTGCCAGCAGTCCGGACACTAACTATGGCTACACCTTC.

The V and J genes are TRBV15 and TRBJ1-2; D may be TRBD1 (6 bases). CDR3 length: 16 residues. Trimming removed 4 bases at V and 0 bases at J, with 15 bases between. Germline CDR1 and CDR2: LNHNV and YYDKDF (reference sequence). The CDR3: CATSTPYSGANYGYTF. For the CDR3, the DNA is TGTGCCACCAGCACCCCCTACTCAGGGGCTAACTATGGCTACACCTTC.

The rearrangement uses TRBV28 and TRBJ1-3; D is unclear. Trimming took 6 bases from V and 0 from J, leaving 12 bases between them. Germline assignment: CDR1 MDHEN and CDR2 SYDVKM. The CDR3 is 15 amino acids. This CDR3 is CASRPSRDSGNTIYF. Written as DNA, the CDR3 is TGTGCCAGCAGGCCCTCGAGAGACTCTGGAAACACCATATATTTT.

This clone has just one count. J is TRBJ1-5 and V is TRBV5-6; D gene ambiguous. The V end lost 0 bases, the J end lost 3 bases, and 7 bases lay between the germline ends. The CDR3 contains 14 residues. CDR1 is SGHDT and CDR2 is YYEEEE in the germline V gene. Written as DNA, the CDR3 is TGTGCCAGCAGCTTGGCACAGCTCAATCAGCCCCAGCATTTT. It codes for CASSLAQLNQPQHF.

V is TRBV3-1 (or the pseudogene TRBV3-2) and J is TRBJ1-6, with 7 nucleotides matching TRBD1. Trimming took 4 bases from V and 7 from J; bases not matched to a gene: 1. This CDR3 spans 13 amino acids. Germline V gene lookup returns CDR1 LGHDT and CDR2 YNNKEL (reference sequence). The CDR3 DNA reads as TGTGCCAGCAGCCCAGGGGGAAATTCACCCCTCCACTTT. Its protein product is CASSPGGNSPLHF.

The chain uses TRBV13 and TRBJ2-1, with 12 positions matching TRBD2. The CDR3 has 16 amino acids. From germline, CDR1 is PRHDT and CDR2 FYEKMQ (reference sequence). Germline trimming cut 6 bases from V and 7 bases from J; bases unmatched to any gene: 10. The DNA of the CDR3 is TGTGCCAGCAGTTCAAGACTAGCGGGGGTGAAAAATGAGCAGTTCTTC. Its translation is CASSSRLAGVKNEQFF.

V gene TRBV5-1 combines with J gene TRBJ1-1; no definite D call. The V end was cut by 0 bases, the J end by 2 bases, with 8 bases between. This CDR3 has 14 amino acids. Germline V lookup: CDR1 SGHRS, CDR2 YFSETQ. In nucleotides, the CDR3 is TGCGCCAGCAGCTTGGCAGGATTTAACACTGAAGCTTTCTTT. It codes for CASSLAGFNTEAFF. Full variable domain (outside the CDR3, taken from reference TRBV5-1 and TRBJ1-1): KAGVTQTPRYLIKTRGQQVTLSCSPISGHRSVSWYQQTPGQGLQFLFEYFSETQRNKGNFPGRFSGRQFSNSRSEMNVSTLELGDSALYLCASSLAGFNTEAFFGQGTRLTVV.

The J gene is TRBJ2-4, the V gene TRBV11-2; possibly TRBD1 for D (5 bases). CDR1 and CDR2 (germline): SGHAT, FQNNGV. V lost 1 base and J 1 base, leaving 5 bases between the germline ends. This CDR3 has 14 residues. Here the CDR3 reads CASSLAGAKNIQYF. CDR3 DNA sequence: TGTGCCAGCAGCTTAGCAGGGGCCAAAAACATTCAGTACTTC.

This chain links TRBV5-6 with TRBJ1-2; TRBD1 matches at 10 bases. V trimming: 5 bases; J trimming: 5 bases; junction bases outside the gene matches: 9. Germline assignment: CDR1 SGHDT and CDR2 YYEEEE. This CDR3 contains 15 residues. CDR3 sequence: CASSPTGTGAYGYTF. The CDR3, as DNA: TGTGCCAGCAGTCCGACCGGGACAGGGGCTTATGGCTACACCTTC.

The genes are TRBV5-1 and TRBJ1-3; the D gene is possibly TRBD1 (5 bases). Germline CDR1 reads SGHRS; CDR2 reads YFSETQ. Between the trimmed V and J ends, which lost 3 bases and 2 bases, there was a span of 15 bases. The length of the CDR3 is 16 residues. The CDR3 coding sequence is TGCGCCAGCAGCTCTGGACACTCATATACTGGAAACACCATATATTTT. Translation: CASSSGHSYTGNTIYF.

The chain carries TRBV30 and TRBJ2-2, with 8 bases identical to TRBD1. Germline V lookup: CDR1 GTSNPN, CDR2 SVGIG (reference sequence). The J segment lost 4 bases and the V segment lost 3 bases, leaving 7 bases of the junction unmatched. The length of the CDR3 is 15 residues. For the CDR3, the DNA is TGTGCCTGGAGATACAGGGGGATTCGCACCGGGGAGCTGTTTTTT. Translation gives CAWRYRGIRTGELFF.

The genes are TRBV9 and TRBJ1-2, with 8 bases identical to TRBD1. CDR1 is SGDLS and CDR2 is YYNGEE in the germline V gene. The CDR3 is 15 residues long. V lost 4 bases and J lost 3; bases outside the gene matches: 8. This CDR3 reads CASSPGQGFDYGYTF. CDR3 DNA: TGTGCCAGCAGCCCCGGACAGGGTTTCGACTATGGCTACACCTTC.

This clone has a single count. The rearrangement joins TRBV24-1 to TRBJ2-2; 9 nucleotides line up with TRBD2. V shed 4 bases and J 5 bases; nucleotides not matched to a gene: 13. Looked up from germline, CDR1 is KGHDR and CDR2 is SFDVKD. The CDR3 contains 18 residues. DNA of the CDR3: TGTGCCACCAGTGAACACTATTGGCGGGGGGGCCTAACCGGGGAGCTGTTTTTT. Encoded protein: CATSEHYWRGGLTGELFF.

V is TRBV6-6 and J is TRBJ2-7; the D gene is possibly TRBD2 (6 bases). Germline V CDR1 and CDR2: MNHNY, SVGAGI (reference sequence). The CDR3 runs to 11 residues. V was cut by 2 bases and J by 7 bases, with 6 bases left in between. CDR3 in amino acids: CASSYRGEQYF. The CDR3 bases are TGTGCCAGCAGTTACCGGGGGGAGCAGTACTTC.

This chain links TRBV5-4 with TRBJ2-5; 11 bases are a match to TRBD2. CDR3 length: 16 residues. Germline values: CDR1 SGHNT, CDR2 YYREEE (reference sequence). Trimming at V came to 4 bases and at J to 3 bases, leaving 8 bases not matched to a gene. In nucleotides, the CDR3 is TGTGCCAGCAGCCTAACCGGGACTAGCGGAAAAGAGACCCAGTACTTC. Translating gives CASSLTGTSGKETQYF.

This chain links TRBV3-1 (or the pseudogene TRBV3-2) with TRBJ2-1; D may be TRBD1 (6 bases). Trimming pared 8 bases from V and 2 bases from J, leaving 16 bases between. The CDR3 is 15 amino acids. CDR1 is LGHDT and CDR2 is YNNKEL in the germline V gene (reference sequence). Here the CDR3 reads CASGNRVRTYNEQFF. The CDR3 coding sequence is TGTGCCAGCGGGAACAGGGTACGTACCTACAATGAGCAGTTCTTC.

The chain links TRBV4-2 to TRBJ2-1; 8 nucleotides align to TRBD2. The length of the CDR3 is 14 residues. V was clipped by 6 bases and J by 4 bases; unmatched bases: 5. Germline V gene data show CDR1 as LGHNA and CDR2 as YNFKEQ. The CDR3 DNA reads as TGTGCCAGCAGAAGCGGGGGCCTTTACAATGAGCAGTTCTTC. Its translation: CASRSGGLYNEQFF.

The genes are TRBV5-8 and TRBJ1-5, with 10 bases matching TRBD1. The length of the CDR3 is 15 residues. Germline V gene lookup returns CDR1 SGHTS and CDR2 YDEGEE. The V and J ends lost 4 bases and 5 bases, in that order; junction bases with no gene match: 6. DNA of the CDR3: TGTGCCAGCAGCGGCGGACAGGGGGTATATCAGCCCCAGCATTTT. As protein: CASSGGQGVYQPQHF.

The chain uses TRBV5-1 and TRBJ2-7, with 7 bases lining up with TRBD1. This CDR3 region has 14 residues. Germline CDR1 is SGHRS and CDR2 is YFSETQ. V shed 0 bases and J 3 bases; nucleotides not matched to a gene: 3. The DNA of the CDR3 is TGCGCCAGCAGCTTGGAATGGGACAGCTACGAGCAGTACTTC. It codes for CASSLEWDSYEQYF.

CDR3 coding DNA: TGCGCCAGCAGCTTGGAGTCAAGAGGTGGTGATACGCAGTATTTT. Translating it yields CASSLESRGGDTQYF. The chain links TRBV5-1 to TRBJ2-3; the D is unclear. This CDR3 region has 15 residues. Germline values: CDR1 SGHRS, CDR2 YFSETQ. V lost 0 bases to trimming and J lost 6 bases, with 14 bases between them.

The chain has TRBV29-1 and TRBJ1-4; perhaps TRBD1 as D (5 bases). Between the trimmed V and J ends, which lost 5 bases and 7 bases, there was a span of 17 bases. CDR3 size: 14 residues. The germline CDR1 and CDR2 sequences are SQVTM and ANQGSEA. This CDR3 is CSVLDGAGSEKLFF. The DNA of the CDR3 is TGCAGCGTTTTGGACGGGGCGGGGAGTGAAAAACTGTTTTTT.

The chain joins TRBV2 to TRBJ1-1; possibly TRBD1 for D (5 bases). The CDR3 covers 15 residues. Trimming pared 6 bases from V and 2 bases from J, leaving 16 bases between. Germline CDR1 reads SNHLY; CDR2 reads FYNNEI. The CDR3: CASRDHARGNTEAFF. The CDR3 DNA reads as TGTGCCAGCAGGGACCATGCAAGGGGTAACACTGAAGCTTTCTTT. The full variable domain, completed using reference TRBV2 and TRBJ1-1, is EPEVTQTPSHQVTQMGQEVILRCVPISNHLYFYWYRQILGQKVEFLVSFYNNEISEKSEIFDDQFSVERPDGSNFTLKIRSTKLEDSAMYFCASRDHARGNTEAFFGQGTRLTVV.

The V gene is TRBV20-1, the J gene TRBJ1-1; D gene uncertain. The CDR3 has 10 residues. Germline V lookup: CDR1 DFQATT, CDR2 SNEGSKA (reference sequence). V dropped 4 bases and J dropped 7 bases, with 7 bases sitting between them. The CDR3 DNA reads as TGCAGTGCTACCCGGGATGAAGCTTTCTTT. It encodes CSATRDEAFF.

This chain connects TRBV29-1 to TRBJ2-7; TRBD1 matches at 9 bases. The CDR3 totals 13 residues. V lost 6 bases to trimming and J lost 4 bases; unmatched junction nucleotides: 7. Germline V gene lookup returns CDR1 SQVTM and CDR2 ANQGSEA. The CDR3 sequence is CSVTGGSFYEQYF. CDR3 sequence (DNA): TGCAGCGTAACAGGGGGCTCTTTTTACGAGCAGTACTTC.

V is TRBV10-2 and J is TRBJ1-1; D is ambiguous. CDR1 is WSHSY, CDR2 SAAADI, per germline. The CDR3 contains 16 residues. Trimming took off 6 bases at V and 0 bases at J, with 17 bases between the two ends. Here the CDR3 reads CASRIGEVYMNTEAFF. The CDR3 nucleotides are TGCGCCAGCAGGATTGGAGAAGTTTACATGAACACTGAAGCTTTCTTT.